This is a list of T cell receptor beta chains from one sample in a study of identical twins. TCRdb analysed the 5' RACE reads with MiXCR anew, one entry per CDR3 protein. The sample yields some 790,000 distinct CDR3 sequences, 15% to 20% seen once. These same records also appear under a second study, on T cells expressing NK-cell markers.

Sequences were obtained from PBMCs. These receptors originate from a woman between 18 and 29 years old in good health. CDR3s include the opening cysteine and the closing phenylalanine or tryptophan. A D gene is named only where the DNA matches it firmly. Some rows have no size entry. The others give once, few or many, or a class for an expanded clone.

V gene	clone size	D gene	J gene	CDR3 protein	CDR3 DNA
TRBV20-1	many	NA	TRBJ2-5	CSASQETQYF	TGCAGTGCTAGCCAAGAGACCCAGTACTTC
TRBV6-2/TRBV6-3	NA	TRBD2	TRBJ2-1	CASRKTSGNSNEQFF	TGTGCCAGCAGGAAGACTAGCGGGAATTCCAATGAGCAGTTCTTC
TRBV12-3/TRBV12-4	few	NA	TRBJ2-7	CASSFGSSSEQYF	TGTGCCAGCAGTTTCGGGTCCAGTTCCGAGCAGTACTTC
TRBV6-5	few	NA	TRBJ1-5	CASSYGAQYSNQPQHF	TGTGCCAGCAGTTACGGGGCACAATATAGCAATCAGCCCCAGCATTTT
TRBV12-3/TRBV12-4	few	NA	TRBJ2-6	CASSFIFGFGANVLTF	TGTGCCAGCAGTTTTATTTTCGGGTTTGGGGCCAACGTCCTGACTTTC
TRBV12-3/TRBV12-4	once	NA	TRBJ2-4	CASSLEPQAKNIQYF	TGTGCCAGCAGTTTAGAACCACAAGCCAAAAACATTCAGTACTTC
TRBV7-2	NA	NA	TRBJ2-7	CASSLRKIGLDEQYF	TGTGCCAGCAGCTTAAGGAAGATCGGGCTCGACGAGCAGTACTTC
TRBV13	NA	NA	TRBJ2-7	CASSASVLGGSSYEQYF	TGTGCCAGCAGCGCGTCCGTACTAGGGGGTTCCTCCTACGAGCAGTACTTC
TRBV12-3/TRBV12-4	few	TRBD1	TRBJ2-5	CASSLTVDRAETQYF	TGTGCCAGCAGTCTTACCGTGGACAGGGCGGAGACCCAGTACTTC
TRBV29-1	NA	NA	TRBJ2-1	CSATRDHEQFF	TGCAGCGCAACTCGCGACCATGAGCAGTTCTTC
TRBV20-1	few	NA	TRBJ2-5	CSAITGTEETQYF	TGCAGTGCCATTACAGGGACTGAAGAGACCCAGTACTTC